The text below deals with one T cell receptor beta chain. What it recognizes is unknown. Template switching introduced a universal primer site, and the cDNA bore unique molecular identifiers. TCRdb called the 5' RACE reads again in MiXCR, with one record for every CDR3 protein. The sample includes fewer than 650,000 distinct CDR3 sequences, just under 10% seen only once; the top ten take 2.5% to 3.5%. This sample is drawn from a study of identical twins. Trimming removed 1 base from V and 2 bases from J, with 11 bases in between. The CDR3 contains 15 residues. Germline lookup yields CDR1 LNHNV and CDR2 YYDKDF (reference sequence). Findings of the study overall: Beta out-of-frame sequences showed weaker excess sharing between twins.

This sample also belongs to another study, concerning yellow fever vaccine responses in identical twins.

This clonotype originated in a woman younger than 30 in good health. The chain is built from TRBV15 and TRBJ2-5, with D unresolved. Sequenced: PBMCs. DNA for the CDR3: TGTGCCACCAGCAGAGTACCGGCAGCTCAAGAGACCCAGTACTTC. It translates to CATSRVPAAQETQYF.